Below are 3 T cell receptor beta chains sequenced from a single sample in a study of OX40 agonist ivuxolimab in advanced cancers. Sequencing was performed with immunoSEQ multiplex PCR; in TCRdb, only in-frame clones are kept and a portion is missing. The sample records over 40,000 clones, around 88% being singletons. Specimen: CD4+ or CD8+ T cells sorted from blood, collected in a trial of the OX40 agonist ivuxolimab. Receptors originate from an adult with an advanced solid tumor such as melanoma, head and neck, liver or kidney cancer.

The chain couples TRBV4-1 to TRBJ2-2; D gene unclear. V was trimmed by 6 bases and J by 2 bases, leaving 10 bases between them. The CDR3 is made up of 14 amino acids. Per germline, CDR1 MGHRA and CDR2 YSYEKL. Here the CDR3 reads CASRPPTNTGELFF. The CDR3 DNA is TGCGCCAGCAGGCCCCCCACAAACACCGGGGAGCTGTTTTTT.

As to this clone: Other nucleotide sequences from this sample produce the same CDR3. The CDR3 region has the DNA TGTGCCAGCAGTGACGGGATCGACACTGAAGCTTTCTTT. Translation gives CASSDGIDTEAFF. The chain recombines TRBV2 with TRBJ1-1; no definite D call. CDR3 size: 13 residues. Germline CDR1 reads SNHLY; CDR2 reads FYNNEI. Trimming left V 3 bases short and J 3 bases short, with 8 bases between.

This sequence joins TRBV6-1 and TRBJ1-1; tentatively, D is TRBD1 (5 bases). CDR3 length: 15 amino acids. Trimming shortened V by 7 bases and J by 4 bases, and 19 bases separated the two germline ends. Germline CDR1 is MNHNS and CDR2 is SASEGT. CDR3 sequence: CASTEIPGGGTEAFF. The CDR3, as DNA: TGTGCCAGCACCGAAATCCCTGGGGGAGGCACTGAAGCTTTCTTT.